This TCR beta chain derives from a study of shared clonotypes between healthy human individuals. In the source study's methods: ImmunoSEQ junction-only sequences lacked quality scores, so their filtering differed. TCRdb keeps only in-frame clones here, not all; method: immunoSEQ multiplex PCR. V and J calls and clone size are copied from that table; D and trimming were computed from the DNA. The sample shows under 550,000 clones, 90% to 97% of them seen only once. Germline values: CDR1 PRHDT, CDR2 FYEKMQ (reference sequence). The ends were cut back, 6 bases at V and 1 base at J, with 14 bases in the middle. The CDR3 is made up of 15 amino acids. Recent acute infections and vaccinations were absent in the healthy HIV-negative adult donors.

Sequenced input: naive CD4+ T cells sorted from blood. As to subset: CD45RA+ positively selected. The TCR sequence derives from a woman aged 30 to 39 in good health. This chain links TRBV13 with TRBJ2-3; D possibly corresponds to TRBD2 (5 bases). This chain's CDR3 is CASRLQRAGTDTQYF. CDR3 sequence (DNA): TGTGCCAGCAGGCTCCAGAGGGCGGGCACAGATACGCAGTATTTT.